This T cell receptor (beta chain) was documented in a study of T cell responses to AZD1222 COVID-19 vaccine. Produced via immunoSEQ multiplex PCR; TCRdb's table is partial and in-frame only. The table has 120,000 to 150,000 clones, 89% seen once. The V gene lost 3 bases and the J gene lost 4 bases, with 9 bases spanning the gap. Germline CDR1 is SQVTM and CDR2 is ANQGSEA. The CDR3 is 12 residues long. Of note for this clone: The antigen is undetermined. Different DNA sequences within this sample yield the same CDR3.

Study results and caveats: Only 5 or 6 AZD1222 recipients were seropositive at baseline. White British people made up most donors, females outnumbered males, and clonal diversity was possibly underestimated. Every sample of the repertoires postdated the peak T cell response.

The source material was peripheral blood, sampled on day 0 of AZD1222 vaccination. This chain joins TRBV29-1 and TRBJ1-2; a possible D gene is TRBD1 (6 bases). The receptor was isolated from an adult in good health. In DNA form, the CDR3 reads TGCAGCGTTGAGGACAGACCCTATGGCTACACCTTC. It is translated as CSVEDRPYGYTF.